This TCR beta chain was documented in a study of blood T cell repertoires in COVID-19. Study context: Specimens from acute and convalescent COVID-19 originated in the United States, Italy and Spain. Sample material is recorded as cDNA or gDNA derived from T cells, B-cell-depleted T cells, or PBMCs.

Generated by immunoSEQ multiplex PCR, the TCRdb table keeps only in-frame clones and is missing some. The sample contains approximately 60,000 clones, around 86% of which appear only once. What was sequenced was peripheral blood. The TCR sequence derives from a woman older than 75 with acute or convalescent COVID-19.

The CDR3, as DNA: TGTGCCTGGAGTAGAGGACTAGGTGACAATGAGCAGTTCTTC. It specifies CAWSRGLGDNEQFF. The gene calls are TRBV30 and TRBJ2-1; 7 nucleotides agree with TRBD2. This CDR3 has 14 amino acids. With V trimmed by 2 bases and J by 5 bases, 6 bases remained unmatched. The germline V gene encodes CDR1 GTSNPN and CDR2 SVGIG (reference sequence).